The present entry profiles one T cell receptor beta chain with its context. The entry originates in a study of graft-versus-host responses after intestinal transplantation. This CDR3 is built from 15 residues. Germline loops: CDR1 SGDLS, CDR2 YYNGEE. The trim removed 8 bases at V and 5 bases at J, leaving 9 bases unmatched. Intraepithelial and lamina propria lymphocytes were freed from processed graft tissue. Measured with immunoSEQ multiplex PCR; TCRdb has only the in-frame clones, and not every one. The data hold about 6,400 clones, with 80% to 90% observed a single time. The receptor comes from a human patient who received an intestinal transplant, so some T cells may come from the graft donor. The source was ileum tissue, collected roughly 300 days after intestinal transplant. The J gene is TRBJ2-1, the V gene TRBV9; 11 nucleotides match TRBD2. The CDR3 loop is CASNRLAGSNNEQFF. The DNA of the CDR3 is TGTGCCAGTAACCGACTAGCGGGAAGTAACAATGAGCAGTTCTTC.